The T cell receptor beta chain under discussion was sequenced for a study of blood T cell repertoires in COVID-19 (dated by TCRdb to about 2020). Regarding the research as a whole: The collaborator samples originated in the United States, Italy and Spain and spanned the acute and convalescent phases of COVID-19. The material from the prospective study consisted of cDNA or gDNA derived from T cells, B-cell-depleted T cells, or PBMCs. Subjects who had been exposed to COVID-19, were actively infected with it, or had recovered from it provided the deeply sampled blood TCRbeta repertoires that made up the dataset. The repertoires were released in a freely available public database meant as a resource for research on the immune response to SARS-CoV-2. Samples were obtained from the ongoing ImmuneRACE study (first 160 participants) and from approximately 1,200 subjects provided by 6 global collaborators. Nearly every sample came with metadata listing a de-identified subject ID, COVID-19 status, age in years and sex. Where available, HLA class I and class II types were obtained from metadata supplied by the sample provider rather than from assay-based typing. Findings and caveats that apply to the study as a whole: How much clinical and demographic metadata was included differed by source and by participant, and the metadata was provided uncurated.

CDR1 is given as SGDLS and CDR2 as YYNGEE, both from the germline V gene. The CDR3 sequence holds 16 residues, the cysteine and phenylalanine included. The retained sequence is limited to the CDR3, 48 bases, with the frame set at the first base. V lost 3 bases and J lost 2 bases, and the count of bases not matched to a germline gene is 7. In the case of this clone: The specificity of this receptor is unknown. No clone much larger than this one lies a single base away; base qualities are absent.

TCRbeta CDR3 regions were amplified from genomic DNA using the immunoSEQ Assay, a bias-controlled multiplex PCR. In the authors' own workflow: The number of nucleated cells in each sample was estimated by amplification of reference gene primers within the assay. To quantify the absolute abundance of each unique TCRbeta CDR3 rearrangement, sequence reads were collapsed and filtered. For each sample, productive Simpson clonality was calculated by taking the square root of Simpson's diversity index across productive rearrangements. TCRdb retrieved this table from immuneACCESS and kept in-frame rearrangements only. Not all clones are present; in checked studies, unresolved V genes account for under half, and no reason is known for the remainder. V, J and clone size reflect that table, while D and trimming were determined from the DNA. Within this sample are a few hundred thousand clones, with more than 85% of them counted one time only. 3% to 3.5% of the sample is taken by the ten largest.

Whole blood was collected in K2EDTA tubes by collaborating institutions according to the institutions' own protocols. Collaborator samples were shipped for TCRbeta analysis as frozen whole blood, isolated PBMCs, or DNA extracted from either sample type. The clonotype comes from a man between 60 and 70 years old with acute or convalescent COVID-19. Sequenced material: peripheral blood. Rearrangement joined TRBV9 to TRBJ2-2; 7 bases in the junction line up with TRBD1. The sequence in DNA is TGTGCCAGCAGCGACTCCGGGACAGTAAACACCGGGGAGCTGTTTTTT. This yields the protein CASSDSGTVNTGELFF.